The present TCR beta chain was sequenced within a study of shared clonotypes between healthy human individuals. Study-level points and caveats: Compared with memory subsets, naive subsets generally had larger estimated richness. Clonotypes shared by all four sorted-subset donors had higher generation probabilities than non-shared clonotypes.

With respect to this clone: Its antigen is currently unknown.

Subsets obtained from CD4+ cells comprised CD45RA+ naive and CD45RA-negative memory cells. Sequenced by immunoSEQ multiplex PCR; TCRdb stores in-frame clones only, minus some. This table has some 500,000 clones, approximately 95% appearing once. The V gene lost 5 bases and the J gene lost 0 bases, with 14 bases spanning the gap. This CDR3 is 17 amino acids long. In germline, CDR1 is MDHEN, CDR2 SYDVKM. This TCR was sampled from a woman between 25 and 40 years old in good health. Sequenced: naive CD4+ T cells sorted from blood. Subset: CD45RA+ positively selected. The J gene is TRBJ2-6, the V gene TRBV28; D unclear. CDR3 region: CASSPDLPPSGANVLTF. CDR3 sequence (DNA): TGTGCCAGCAGTCCGGACCTTCCCCCCTCTGGGGCCAACGTCCTGACTTTC.